Here is one TCR beta chain with its context. V was pared by 6 bases and J by 3 bases, with 12 bases between. The germline gives CDR1 SNHLY, CDR2 FYNNEI. CDR3 length: 14 residues. The record originates from a study of OX40 agonist ivuxolimab in advanced cancers. Study in general: Patients were dosed with the agonistic anti-OX40 (CD134) antibody ivuxolimab.

The protocol was immunoSEQ multiplex PCR, while the TCRdb copy is restricted to in-frame clones and leaves out a portion. The sample lists under 45,000 clones; 70% to 80% were seen once. The V call is TRBV2, the J call TRBJ1-5; possibly TRBD1 for D (5 bases). Sequencing was performed on CD4+ or CD8+ T cells sorted from blood, taken in a trial of the OX40 agonist ivuxolimab. The origin of this receptor is an adult with an advanced solid tumor such as melanoma, head and neck, liver or kidney cancer. CDR3 in DNA: TGTGCCAGCAGCTTTACAGGTTCCAATCAGCCCCAGCATTTT. Translated: CASSFTGSNQPQHF.